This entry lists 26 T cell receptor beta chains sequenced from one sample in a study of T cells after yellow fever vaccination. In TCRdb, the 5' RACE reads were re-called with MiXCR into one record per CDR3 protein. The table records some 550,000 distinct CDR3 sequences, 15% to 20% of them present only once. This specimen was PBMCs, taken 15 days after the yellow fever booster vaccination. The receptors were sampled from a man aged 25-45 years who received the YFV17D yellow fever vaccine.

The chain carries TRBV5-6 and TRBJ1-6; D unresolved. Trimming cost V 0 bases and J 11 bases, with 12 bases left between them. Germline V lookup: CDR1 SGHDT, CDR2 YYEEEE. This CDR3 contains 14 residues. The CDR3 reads CASSLVSEGTPLHF. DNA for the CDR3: TGTGCCAGCAGCTTGGTGTCAGAAGGTACACCCCTCCACTTT.

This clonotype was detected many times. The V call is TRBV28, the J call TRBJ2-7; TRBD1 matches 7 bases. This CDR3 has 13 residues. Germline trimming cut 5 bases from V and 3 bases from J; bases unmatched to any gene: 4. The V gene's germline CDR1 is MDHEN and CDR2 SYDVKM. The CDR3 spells CASSQRGLYEQYF. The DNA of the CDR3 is TGTGCCAGCAGTCAGAGGGGGCTCTACGAGCAGTACTTC.

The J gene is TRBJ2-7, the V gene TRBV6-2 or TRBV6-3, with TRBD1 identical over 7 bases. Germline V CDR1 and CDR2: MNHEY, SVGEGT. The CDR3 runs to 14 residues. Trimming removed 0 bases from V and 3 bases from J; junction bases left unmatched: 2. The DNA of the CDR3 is TGTGCCAGCAGTTACTCAGGGGGCCTCTACGAGCAGTACTTC. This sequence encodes CASSYSGGLYEQYF.

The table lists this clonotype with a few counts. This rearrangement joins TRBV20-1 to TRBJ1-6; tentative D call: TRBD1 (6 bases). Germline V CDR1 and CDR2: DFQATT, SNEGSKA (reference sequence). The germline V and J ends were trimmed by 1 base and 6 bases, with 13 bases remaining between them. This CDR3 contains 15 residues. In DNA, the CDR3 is TGCAGTGCTAGAGCTCTACAGGGACTTAATTCACCCCTCCACTTT. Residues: CSARALQGLNSPLHF.

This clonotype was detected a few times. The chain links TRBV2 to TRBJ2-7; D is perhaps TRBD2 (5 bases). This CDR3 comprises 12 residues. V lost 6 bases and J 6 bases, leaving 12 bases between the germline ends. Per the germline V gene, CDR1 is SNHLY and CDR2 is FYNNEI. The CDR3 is CASRLEVGEQYF. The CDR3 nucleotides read TGTGCCAGCAGACTGGAGGTGGGCGAGCAGTACTTC.

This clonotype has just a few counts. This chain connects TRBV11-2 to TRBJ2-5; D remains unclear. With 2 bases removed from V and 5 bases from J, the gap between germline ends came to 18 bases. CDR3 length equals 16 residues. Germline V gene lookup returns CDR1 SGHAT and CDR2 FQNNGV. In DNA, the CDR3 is TGTGCCAGCAGCTTATCACCGGGTCCTATCGGGGAGACCCAGTACTTC. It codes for CASSLSPGPIGETQYF. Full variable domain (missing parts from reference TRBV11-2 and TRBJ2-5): EAGVAQSPRYKIIEKRQSVAFWCNPISGHATLYWYQQILGQGPKLLIQFQNNGVVDDSQLPKDRFSAERLKGVDSTLKIQPAKLEDSAVYLCASSLSPGPIGETQYFGPGTRLLVL.

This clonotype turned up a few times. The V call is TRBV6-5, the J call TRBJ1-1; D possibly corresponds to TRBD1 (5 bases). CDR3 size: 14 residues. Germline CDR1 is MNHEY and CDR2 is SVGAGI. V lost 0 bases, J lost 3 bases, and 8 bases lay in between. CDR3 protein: CASSYSLTDTEAFF. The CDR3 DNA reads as TGTGCCAGCAGTTACTCGTTGACAGACACTGAAGCTTTCTTT.

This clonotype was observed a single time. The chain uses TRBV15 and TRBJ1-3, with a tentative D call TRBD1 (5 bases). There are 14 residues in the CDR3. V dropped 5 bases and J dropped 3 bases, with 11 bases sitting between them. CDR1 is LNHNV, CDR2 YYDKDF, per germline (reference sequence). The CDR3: CATSSAGYGNTIYF. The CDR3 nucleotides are TGTGCCACCAGCTCCGCAGGGTATGGAAACACCATATATTTT. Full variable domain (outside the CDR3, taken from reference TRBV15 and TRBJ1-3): DAMVIQNPRYQVTQFGKPVTLSCSQTLNHNVMYWYQQKSSQAPKLLFHYYDKDFNNEADTPDNFQSRRPNTSFCFLDIRSPGLGDTAMYLCATSSAGYGNTIYFGEGSWLTVV.

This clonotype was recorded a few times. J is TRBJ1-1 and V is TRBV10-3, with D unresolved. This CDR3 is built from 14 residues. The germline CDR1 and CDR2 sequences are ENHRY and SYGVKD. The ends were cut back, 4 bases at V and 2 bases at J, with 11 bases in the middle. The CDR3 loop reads CAISGYGRNTEAFF. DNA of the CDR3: TGTGCCATCAGTGGATACGGCCGAAACACTGAAGCTTTCTTT.

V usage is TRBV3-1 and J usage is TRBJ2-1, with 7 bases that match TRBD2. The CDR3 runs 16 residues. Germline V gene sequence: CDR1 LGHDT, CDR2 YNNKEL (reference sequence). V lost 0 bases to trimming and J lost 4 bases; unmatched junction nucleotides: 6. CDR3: CASSQDRAGRYNEQFF. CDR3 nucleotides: TGTGCCAGCAGCCAAGATCGAGCGGGGCGTTACAATGAGCAGTTCTTC.

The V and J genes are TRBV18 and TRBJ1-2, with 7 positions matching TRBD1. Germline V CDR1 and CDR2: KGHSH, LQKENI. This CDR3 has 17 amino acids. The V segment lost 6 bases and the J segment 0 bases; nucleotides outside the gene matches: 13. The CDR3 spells CASSPMIDDRANYGYTF. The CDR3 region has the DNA TGTGCCAGCTCCCCTATGATTGACGACAGGGCTAACTATGGCTACACCTTC. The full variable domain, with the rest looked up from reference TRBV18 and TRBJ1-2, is NAGVMQNPRHLVRRRGQEARLRCSPMKGHSHVYWYRQLPEEGLKFMVYLQKENIIDESGMPKERFSAEFPKEGPSILRIQQVVRGDSAAYFCASSPMIDDRANYGYTFGSGTRLTVV.

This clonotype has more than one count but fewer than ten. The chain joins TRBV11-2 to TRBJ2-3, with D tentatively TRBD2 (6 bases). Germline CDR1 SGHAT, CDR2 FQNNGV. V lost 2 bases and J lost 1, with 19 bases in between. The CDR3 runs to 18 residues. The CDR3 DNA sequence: TGTGCCAGCAGCTTAAATCGGGACTTCCCAGCTCGCACAGATACGCAGTATTTT. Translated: CASSLNRDFPARTDTQYF.

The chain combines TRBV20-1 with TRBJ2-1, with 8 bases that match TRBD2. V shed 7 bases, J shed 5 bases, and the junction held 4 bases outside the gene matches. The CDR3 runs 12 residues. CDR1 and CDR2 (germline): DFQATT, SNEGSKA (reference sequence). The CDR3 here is CSVREDDNEQFF. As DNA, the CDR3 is TGCAGTGTGCGGGAGGACGACAATGAGCAGTTCTTC.

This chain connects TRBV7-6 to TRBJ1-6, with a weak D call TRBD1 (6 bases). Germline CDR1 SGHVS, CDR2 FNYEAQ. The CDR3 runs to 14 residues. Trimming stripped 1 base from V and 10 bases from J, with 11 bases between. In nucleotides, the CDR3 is TGTGCCAGCAGCTTAGGCCGACAGGCGTCACCCCTCCACTTT. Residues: CASSLGRQASPLHF.

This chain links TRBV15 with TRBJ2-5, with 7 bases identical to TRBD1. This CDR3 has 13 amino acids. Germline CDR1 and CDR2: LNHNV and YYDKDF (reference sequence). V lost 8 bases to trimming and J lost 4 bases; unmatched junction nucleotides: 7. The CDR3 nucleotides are TGTGCCACCGCCCGACAGGGTAGAGAGACCCAGTACTTC. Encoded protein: CATARQGRETQYF.

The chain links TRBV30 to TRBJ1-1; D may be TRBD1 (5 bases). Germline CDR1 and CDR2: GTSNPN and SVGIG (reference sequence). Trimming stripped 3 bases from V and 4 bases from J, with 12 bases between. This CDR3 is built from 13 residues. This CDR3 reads CAWRAAGGTEAFF. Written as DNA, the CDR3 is TGTGCCTGGAGAGCCGCCGGGGGCACTGAAGCTTTCTTT.

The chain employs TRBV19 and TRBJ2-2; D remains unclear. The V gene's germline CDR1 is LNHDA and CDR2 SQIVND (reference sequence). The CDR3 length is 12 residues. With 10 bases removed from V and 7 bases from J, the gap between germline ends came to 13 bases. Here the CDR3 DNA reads TGTGCCACTAAGTGGCGCGACGGGGAGCTGTTTTTT. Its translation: CATKWRDGELFF.

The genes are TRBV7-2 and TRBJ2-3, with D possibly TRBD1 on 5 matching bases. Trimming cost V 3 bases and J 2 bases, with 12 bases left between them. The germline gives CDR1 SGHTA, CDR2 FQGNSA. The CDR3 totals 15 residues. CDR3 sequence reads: CASSFSQGLTDTQYF. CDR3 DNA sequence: TGTGCCAGCAGCTTTTCCCAGGGCCTCACAGATACGCAGTATTTT.

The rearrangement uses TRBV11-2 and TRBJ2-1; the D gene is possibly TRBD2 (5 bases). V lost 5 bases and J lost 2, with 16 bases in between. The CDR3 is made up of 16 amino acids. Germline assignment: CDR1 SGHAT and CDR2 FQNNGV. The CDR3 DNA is TGTGCCAGCAGCCCCCGGACTCAGAGGCCCTACAATGAGCAGTTCTTC. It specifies CASSPRTQRPYNEQFF.

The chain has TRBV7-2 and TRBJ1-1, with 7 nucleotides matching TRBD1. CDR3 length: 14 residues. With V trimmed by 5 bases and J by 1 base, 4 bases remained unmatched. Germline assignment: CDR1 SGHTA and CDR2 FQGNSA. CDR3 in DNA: TGTGCCAGCAGCCGCCCAGGGGGGAACACTGAAGCTTTCTTT. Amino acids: CASSRPGGNTEAFF.

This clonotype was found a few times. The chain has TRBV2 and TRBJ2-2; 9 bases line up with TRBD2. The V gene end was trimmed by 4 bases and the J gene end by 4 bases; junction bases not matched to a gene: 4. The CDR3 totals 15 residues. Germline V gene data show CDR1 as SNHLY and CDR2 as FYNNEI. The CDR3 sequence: CASSAILAGTGELFF. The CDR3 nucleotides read TGTGCCAGCAGTGCGATACTAGCGGGCACCGGGGAGCTGTTTTTT.

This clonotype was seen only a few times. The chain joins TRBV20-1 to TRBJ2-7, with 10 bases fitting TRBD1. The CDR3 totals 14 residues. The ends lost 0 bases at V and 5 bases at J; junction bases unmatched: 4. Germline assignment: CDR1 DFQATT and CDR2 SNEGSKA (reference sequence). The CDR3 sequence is CSAREDRGQDEQYF. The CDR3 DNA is TGCAGTGCTAGAGAAGACAGGGGGCAAGACGAGCAGTACTTC.

Written as DNA, the CDR3 is TGTGCCAGCAGCCAAGAGTGGGCGAGCTCTGGGGCCAACGTCCTGACTTTC. Encoded protein: CASSQEWASSGANVLTF. This chain connects TRBV4-2 to TRBJ2-6; D uncertain. Germline-derived CDR1 and CDR2 are LGHNA and YNFKEQ. Trimming took off 0 bases at V and 0 bases at J, with 9 bases between the two ends. The CDR3 sequence is 17 residues long.

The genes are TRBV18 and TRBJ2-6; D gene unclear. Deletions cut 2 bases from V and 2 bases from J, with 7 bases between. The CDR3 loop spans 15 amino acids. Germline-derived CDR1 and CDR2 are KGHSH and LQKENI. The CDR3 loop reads CASSPGLAGANVLTF. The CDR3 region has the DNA TGTGCCAGCTCACCAGGGCTAGCTGGGGCCAACGTCCTGACTTTC.

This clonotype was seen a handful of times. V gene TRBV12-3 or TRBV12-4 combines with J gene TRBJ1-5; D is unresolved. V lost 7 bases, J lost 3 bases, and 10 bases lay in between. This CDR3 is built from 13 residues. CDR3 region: CASTGSNNQPQHF. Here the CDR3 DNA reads TGTGCCAGCACCGGGAGTAACAATCAGCCCCAGCATTTT.

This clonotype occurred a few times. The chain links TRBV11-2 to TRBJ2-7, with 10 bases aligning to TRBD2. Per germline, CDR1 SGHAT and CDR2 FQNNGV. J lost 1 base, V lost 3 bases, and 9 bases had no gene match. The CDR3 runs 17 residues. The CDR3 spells CASSFRDPAGGSYEQYF. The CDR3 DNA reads TGTGCCAGCAGCTTTCGTGATCCAGCGGGAGGGTCCTACGAGCAGTACTTC.